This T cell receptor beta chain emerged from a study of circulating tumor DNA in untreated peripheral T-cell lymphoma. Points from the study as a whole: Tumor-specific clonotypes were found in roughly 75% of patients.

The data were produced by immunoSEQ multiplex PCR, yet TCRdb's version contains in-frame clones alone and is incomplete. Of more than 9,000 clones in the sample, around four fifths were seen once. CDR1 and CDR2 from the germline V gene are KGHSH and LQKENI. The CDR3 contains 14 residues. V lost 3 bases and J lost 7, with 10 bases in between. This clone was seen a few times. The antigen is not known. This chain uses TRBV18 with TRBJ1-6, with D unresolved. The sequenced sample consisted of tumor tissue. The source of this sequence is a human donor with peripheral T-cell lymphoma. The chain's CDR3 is CASSPTIVNSPLHF. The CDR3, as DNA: TGTGCCAGCTCACCCACCATAGTAAATTCACCCCTCCACTTT.